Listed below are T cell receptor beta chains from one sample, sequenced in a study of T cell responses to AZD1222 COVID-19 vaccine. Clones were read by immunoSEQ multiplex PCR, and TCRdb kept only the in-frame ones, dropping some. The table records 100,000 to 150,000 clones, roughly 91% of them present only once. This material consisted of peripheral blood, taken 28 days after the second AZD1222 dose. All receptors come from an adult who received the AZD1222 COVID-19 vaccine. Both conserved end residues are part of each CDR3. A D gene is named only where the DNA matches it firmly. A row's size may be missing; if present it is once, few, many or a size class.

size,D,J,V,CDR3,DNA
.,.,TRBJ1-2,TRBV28,CASSSALLHYGYTF,TGTGCCAGCAGTTCGGCCCTACTCCACTATGGCTACACCTTC
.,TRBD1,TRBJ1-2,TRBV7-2,CASSPQQGRDYGYTF,TGTGCCAGCAGCCCACAACAGGGGCGGGACTATGGCTACACCTTC
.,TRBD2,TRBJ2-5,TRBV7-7,CASSPGTSGGALETQYF,TGTGCTAGCAGTCCCGGGACTAGCGGGGGGGCCTTGGAGACCCAGTACTTC
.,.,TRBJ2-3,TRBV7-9,CASSLSQGMIKNADTQYF,TGTGCCAGCAGCTTAAGCCAGGGTATGATCAAAAACGCAGATACGCAGTATTTT
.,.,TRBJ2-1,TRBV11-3,CASSLEDGLDEQFF,TGTGCCAGCAGCTTAGAGGACGGACTGGATGAGCAGTTCTTC
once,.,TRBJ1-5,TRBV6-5,CASSRGPGPNQPQHF,TGTGCCAGCAGCCGGGGCCCGGGACCCAATCAGCCCCAGCATTTT
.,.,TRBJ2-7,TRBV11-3,CASSRRGTGVSYEQYF,TGTGCCAGCAGCCGGCGGGGGACAGGAGTCTCCTACGAGCAGTACTTC
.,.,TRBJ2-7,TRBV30,CAWSVVPSLYEQYF,TGTGCCTGGAGTGTAGTCCCCTCGTTGTACGAGCAGTACTTC
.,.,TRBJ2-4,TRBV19,CASSSSGPKNIQYF,TGTGCCAGTAGTAGCTCGGGCCCTAAAAACATTCAGTACTTC
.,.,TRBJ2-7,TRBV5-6,CASSLKMLREQYF,TGTGCCAGCAGCTTGAAAATGCTGAGGGAGCAGTACTTC
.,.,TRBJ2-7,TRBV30,CAWSLDTYYEQYF,TGTGCCTGGAGTCTGGACACTTACTACGAGCAGTACTTC
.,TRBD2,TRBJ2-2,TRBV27,CASSFFRTSGSITGELFF,TGTGCCAGCAGTTTTTTCAGGACTAGCGGGAGTATCACCGGGGAGCTGTTTTTT
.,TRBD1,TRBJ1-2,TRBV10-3,CAISELATGEGYTF,TGTGCCATCAGTGAGTTGGCGACAGGGGAAGGCTACACCTTC
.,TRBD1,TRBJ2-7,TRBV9,CASSPRTGGGHEQYF,TGTGCCAGCAGCCCAAGGACAGGGGGCGGCCACGAGCAGTACTTC
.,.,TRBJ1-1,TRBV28,CASSRRQNTEAFF,TGTGCCAGCAGTAGACGGCAGAACACTGAAGCTTTCTTT
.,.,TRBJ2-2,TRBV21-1,CASSKGGVGDKYTGELFF,TGTGCCAGCAGCAAAGGTGGAGTAGGGGACAAATACACCGGGGAGCTGTTTTTT
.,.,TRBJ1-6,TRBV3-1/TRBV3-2,CASSQLNSPLHF,TGTGCCAGCAGCCAGTTAAATTCACCCCTCCACTTT
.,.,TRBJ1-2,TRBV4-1,CASSQLRFWNGYTF,TGCGCCAGCAGCCAACTGCGGTTCTGGAATGGCTACACCTTC
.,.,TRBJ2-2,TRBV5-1,CASSFRPGRNGELFF,TGCGCCAGCAGCTTCCGTCCAGGGAGGAACGGGGAGCTGTTTTTT
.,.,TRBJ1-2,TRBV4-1,CASSQDFGGHYGYTF,TGCGCCAGCAGCCAAGATTTCGGGGGGCACTATGGCTACACCTTC
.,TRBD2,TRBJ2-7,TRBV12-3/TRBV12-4,CASRLAGKYEQYF,TGTGCCAGCCGACTAGCGGGAAAGTACGAGCAGTACTTC
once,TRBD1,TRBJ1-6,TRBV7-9,CASSFAQDRTNSPLHF,TGTGCCAGCAGCTTTGCTCAGGACAGGACGAATTCACCCCTCCACTTT
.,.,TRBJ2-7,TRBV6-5,CASSRQTSYEQYF,TGTGCCAGCAGTAGACAAACGTCCTACGAGCAGTACTTC
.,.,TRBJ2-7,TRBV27,CASSVGVGPYEQYF,TGTGCCAGCAGTGTGGGTGTTGGTCCCTACGAGCAGTACTTC
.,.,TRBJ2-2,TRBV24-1,CATSDRGGTGELFF,TGTGCCACCAGTGACAGGGGGGGTACCGGGGAGCTGTTTTTT
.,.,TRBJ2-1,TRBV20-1,CSASHNQLNEQFF,TGCAGTGCTAGTCACAACCAGCTCAATGAGCAGTTCTTC
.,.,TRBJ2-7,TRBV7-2,CASSRGGGSYEQYF,TGTGCCAGCTCCCGGGGTGGCGGTTCCTACGAGCAGTACTTC
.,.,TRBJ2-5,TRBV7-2,CASSLAGAETQYF,TGTGCCAGCAGCTTAGCCGGTGCGGAGACCCAGTACTTC
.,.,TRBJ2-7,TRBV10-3,CAISGRQGSSYEQYF,TGTGCCATCAGTGGCAGGCAGGGGAGCTCCTACGAGCAGTACTTC
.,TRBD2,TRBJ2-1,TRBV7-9,CASSHTSVEQFF,TGTGCCAGCAGTCATACTAGCGTTGAGCAGTTCTTC
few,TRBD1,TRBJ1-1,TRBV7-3,CASSLRQGGSSEAFF,TGTGCCAGCAGCTTAAGACAGGGCGGTAGCTCTGAAGCTTTCTTT
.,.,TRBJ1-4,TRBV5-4,CASSRGAQQGEKLFF,TGTGCCAGCAGTCGCGGGGCCCAGCAGGGTGAAAAACTGTTTTTT
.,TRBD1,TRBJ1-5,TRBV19,CASSIDLRTGEGQPQHF,TGTGCCAGTAGTATAGATCTTAGGACAGGGGAAGGTCAGCCCCAGCATTTT
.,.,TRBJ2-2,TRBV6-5,CASGTNTGELFF,TGTGCCAGCGGGACCAACACCGGGGAGCTGTTTTTT